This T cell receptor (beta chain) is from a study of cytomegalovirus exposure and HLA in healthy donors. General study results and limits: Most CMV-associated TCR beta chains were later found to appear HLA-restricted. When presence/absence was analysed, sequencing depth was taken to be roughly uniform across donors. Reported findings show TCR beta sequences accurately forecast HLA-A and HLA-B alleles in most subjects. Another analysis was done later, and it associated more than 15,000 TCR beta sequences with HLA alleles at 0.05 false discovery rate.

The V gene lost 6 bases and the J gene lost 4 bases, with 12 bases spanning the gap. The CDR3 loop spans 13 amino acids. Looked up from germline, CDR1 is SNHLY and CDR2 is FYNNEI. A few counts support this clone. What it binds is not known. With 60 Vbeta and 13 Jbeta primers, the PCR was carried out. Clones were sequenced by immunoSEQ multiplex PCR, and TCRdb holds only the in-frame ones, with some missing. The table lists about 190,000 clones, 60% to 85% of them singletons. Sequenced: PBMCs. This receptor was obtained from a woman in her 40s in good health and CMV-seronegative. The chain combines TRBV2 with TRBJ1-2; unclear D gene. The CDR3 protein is CASRLTTLYGYTF. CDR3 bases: TGTGCCAGCAGATTGACAACCCTCTATGGCTACACCTTC.